This T cell receptor (beta chain) was profiled in a study of STAT5B mutations in CD4+ large granular lymphocyte leukemia. Notes on the study in general: 8/27 top patient clones versus 2/35 control clones were TRBV06-family.

The repertoire was sequenced with immunoSEQ multiplex PCR; TCRdb's copy has only in-frame clones and lacks some. The table records 40,000 to 45,000 clones, approximately 84% of them present only once. Germline CDR1 reads SGHNT; CDR2 reads YYREEE (reference sequence). V lost 6 bases, J lost 2 bases, and 11 bases lay in between. The CDR3 runs to 13 residues. In this sample, this clone turned up a few times. Its specificity is not known. The source material was CD4+ T cells from blood buffy coats. The receptor comes from a human donor in good health. This sequence joins TRBV5-4 and TRBJ1-2, with D hard to call. CDR3 coding DNA: TGTGCCAGCAAAGAGGTTTCAAACTATGGCTACACCTTC. Its translation is CASKEVSNYGYTF.